The 24 T cell receptor beta chains below come from one sample, sequenced in a study of T cell repertoires in cytomegalovirus infection (dated by TCRdb to between 2017 and 2020). This specimen's treatment or condition label, per the study, means: in vitro stimulation with specific CMV peptide epitopes to enrich CMV-specific T cells. This sample was sequenced with an Illumina HiSeq 1500. TCRdb reran the public reads through fastp at Q25 and MiXCR, keeping productive beta chains. For every CDR3 protein sequence, its rows merge into one entry that carries the most common genes and DNA. A total of approximately 730,000 distinct CDR3 sequences appear in this sample, almost 30% of them only once. The ten largest clones capture under 15% of the sample. No antigen is known for these receptors. The specimen comprised cultured CD8+ T cells from PBMCs, sampled from culture after CMV antigen stimulation. The receptors originated from a human donor in good health (CMV status not recorded). Some clones in this sample may be carry-over from other donors' samples.

The chain combines TRBV27 with TRBJ2-3, with no clear D. Germline lookup yields CDR1 MNHEY and CDR2 SMNVEV (reference sequence). V was trimmed by 7 bases and J by 0 bases, leaving 20 bases between them. This CDR3 region has 17 residues. The CDR3 nucleotides are TGTGCCAGCACCAGTCTCTTCCGTGGTCCTAGCACAGATACGCAGTATTTT. Protein product: CASTSLFRGPSTDTQYF.

This clonotype was observed once. The chain joins TRBV7-2 to TRBJ2-1; 9 bases match TRBD2. The CDR3 totals 17 residues. The germline V gene encodes CDR1 SGHTA and CDR2 FQGNSA. V dropped 2 bases and J dropped 4; count of bases not matched to a gene: 9. The CDR3 coding sequence is TGTGCCAGCAGCTTATCGGTCAGCGGGGGGCCGTACAATGAGCAGTTCTTC. Translation: CASSLSVSGGPYNEQFF.

As concerns this clonotype: Relative to the germline gene, one junction end is altered; a read error may explain this. The DNA of the CDR3 is TGCATGGCAGGGTCGGGCTATAGCAATCAGCCCCAGCATTTT. This gives the protein CMAGSGYSNQPQHF. V gene TRBV19 combines with J gene TRBJ1-5, with D possibly matching TRBD1 (5 bases). The CDR3 consists of 14 residues. CDR1 LNHDA and CDR2 SQIVND come from the germline V gene (reference sequence).

This clonotype turned up a few times. The V call is TRBV12-5, the J call TRBJ2-1, with TRBD2 matching over 8 bases. Germline V gene data show CDR1 as LGHNT and CDR2 as FRNRAP. Trimming took 3 bases from V and 4 from J; bases not matched to a gene: 5. The CDR3 has 15 amino acids. The CDR3 loop reads CASGLLGGGYNEQFF. CDR3 nucleotide sequence: TGTGCTAGTGGTTTACTCGGGGGGGGATACAATGAGCAGTTCTTC.

The chain joins TRBV27 to TRBJ2-1; D is perhaps TRBD2 (6 bases). This CDR3 region has 14 residues. Germline CDR1 is MNHEY and CDR2 is SMNVEV (reference sequence). CDR3 protein: CTSGAGSSYNEQFF. The CDR3, as DNA: TGTACTTCTGGGGCGGGAAGCTCCTACAATGAGCAGTTCTTC.

Ten or more counts support this clonotype. The chain links TRBV5-4 to TRBJ2-7; D is perhaps TRBD1 or TRBD2 (6 bases each). The CDR3 loop spans 15 amino acids. The ends were cut back, 4 bases at V and 1 base at J, with 15 bases in the middle. From germline, CDR1 is SGHNT and CDR2 YYREEE (reference sequence). The CDR3 bases are TGTGCCAGCAGCCCCGGGATAGGGGGGTCCTACGAGCAGTACTTC. It encodes CASSPGIGGSYEQYF.

This clonotype was seen a few times. V and J are TRBV6-2 or TRBV6-3 and TRBJ1-4; TRBD1 agrees at 7 bases. Trimming removed 5 bases from V and 10 bases from J; junction bases left unmatched: 13. Germline V gene lookup returns CDR1 MNHEY and CDR2 SVGEGT. The length of the CDR3 is 15 residues. CDR3 nucleotides: TGTGCCAGCAGTAGCTCCGGGACAGCGGGGAGAAAACTGTTTTTT. The encoded protein is CASSSSGTAGRKLFF.

The chain recombines TRBV12-3 or TRBV12-4 with TRBJ1-1; D possibly corresponds to TRBD1 (5 bases). Trimming stripped 3 bases from V and 1 base from J, with 12 bases between. This CDR3 comprises 15 residues. For the CDR3, the DNA is TGTGCCAGCAGTTTCATAAGGACACAGAACACTGAAGCTTTCTTT. Translated, it gives CASSFIRTQNTEAFF.

This clonotype was found a few times. The chain couples TRBV4-1 to TRBJ1-1, with D unclear. The V gene's germline CDR1 is MGHRA and CDR2 YSYEKL. This CDR3 has 15 amino acids. Trimming cost V 3 bases and J 0 bases, with 11 bases left between them. CDR3 protein: CASSHQDAMNTEAFF. DNA of the CDR3: TGCGCCAGCAGCCATCAGGACGCAATGAACACTGAAGCTTTCTTT.

The rearrangement uses TRBV4-1 and TRBJ2-2, with a tentative D call TRBD1 (5 bases). The CDR3 loop spans 15 amino acids. With 0 bases removed from V and 9 bases from J, the gap between germline ends came to 14 bases. CDR1 and CDR2 from the germline V gene are MGHRA and YSYEKL. This CDR3 is CASSQDRQGTWELFF. The CDR3 DNA sequence: TGCGCCAGCAGCCAAGATCGTCAGGGAACCTGGGAGCTGTTTTTT.

In this sample, this clonotype turned up a few times. The V gene is TRBV12-3 or TRBV12-4, the J gene TRBJ1-5; no clear D. This CDR3 is built from 14 residues. With 2 bases removed from V and 2 bases from J, the gap between germline ends came to 7 bases. The CDR3 DNA is TGTGCCAGCAGTTTATTGTGGGGCAATCAGCCCCAGCATTTT. Protein product: CASSLLWGNQPQHF.

A word on this clonotype: This could be a read error, since a much larger clone is one nucleotide away. The rearrangement uses TRBV2 and TRBJ2-7, with D perhaps matching TRBD2 (7 bases). CDR1 SNHLY and CDR2 FYNNEI come from the germline V gene. V lost 7 bases and J lost 0, with 10 bases in between. This CDR3 region has 13 residues. The CDR3 DNA sequence: TGTGCCAGCAAGGGGGGGAGCTCCTACGAGCAGTACTTC. This codes for CASKGGSSYEQYF.

This clonotype was seen a few times. The chain uses TRBV12-3 or TRBV12-4 and TRBJ2-7; D gene uncertain. The germline V and J ends were trimmed by 3 bases and 0 bases, with 9 bases remaining between them. The CDR3 length is 14 residues. CDR3 coding DNA: TGTGCCAGCAGTTTGACACAGAGCTCCTACGAGCAGTACGTC. It specifies CASSLTQSSYEQYV.

This clonotype was detected ten times or more. The chain combines TRBV7-2 with TRBJ2-7; D assignment may be TRBD1 or TRBD2 (6 bases each). The CDR3 runs 14 residues. Germline CDR1 is SGHTA and CDR2 is FQGNSA. V gave up 1 base and J gave up 4 bases, with 11 bases separating them. CDR3 nucleotide sequence: TGTGCCAGCAGCTTAGTTTCGGGGGCGTACGAGCAGTACGTC. This translates into CASSLVSGAYEQYV.

The gene calls are TRBV11-1 and TRBJ1-1; D might be TRBD1 (5 bases). The CDR3 runs to 15 residues. The ends were cut back, 0 bases at V and 0 bases at J, with 8 bases in the middle. The germline V gene has CDR1 SGHAT and CDR2 FQDESV (reference sequence). For the CDR3, the DNA is TGTGCCAGCAGCTTAGCGCACAGGCTGAACACTGAAGCTTTCTTT. Protein product: CASSLAHRLNTEAFF.

This clonotype was seen at least ten times. This chain uses TRBV7-2 with TRBJ1-2; 7 positions match TRBD1. Germline V CDR1 and CDR2: SGHTA, FQGNSA. The CDR3 sequence is 14 residues long. V lost 1 base, J lost 8 bases, and 7 bases stayed unmatched. The CDR3 DNA follows: TGTGCCAGCAGCTTAGGAGACAGGGCAGGGGGCTACACCTTC. Encoded protein: CASSLGDRAGGYTF.

In this sample, this clonotype turned up many times. At one end the junction does not follow the germline gene, possibly because of a read error. The chain is built from TRBV27 and TRBJ1-1; a possible D gene is TRBD1 (6 bases). This CDR3 comprises 14 residues. Germline assignment: CDR1 MNHEY and CDR2 SMNVEV (reference sequence). CDR3 sequence reads: CASSLQGVNTEAFF. In DNA form, the CDR3 reads TGCGCCAGCAGCCTACAGGGTGTGAACACTGAAGCTTTCTTT.

This clonotype was found many times. The chain is built from TRBV7-9 and TRBJ1-1; D gene ambiguous. V lost 5 bases and J lost 8, with 15 bases in between. The CDR3 has 13 amino acids. CDR1 SEHNR and CDR2 FQNEAQ come from the germline V gene (reference sequence). CDR3 bases: TGTGCCAGCAGCCTCGAGACCTCCAGAGAAGCTTTCTTT. This translates into CASSLETSREAFF.

This clonotype appeared a few times. V and J are TRBV2 and TRBJ2-1; D ambiguous. The CDR3 runs to 15 residues. The V gene's germline CDR1 is SNHLY and CDR2 FYNNEI. The V and J ends lost 4 bases and 3 bases respectively, with 13 bases between them. CDR3: CASSAPADNYNEQFF. In nucleotides, the CDR3 is TGTGCCAGCAGTGCCCCCGCCGACAACTACAATGAGCAGTTCTTC.

The chain recombines TRBV6-2 or TRBV6-3 with TRBJ2-1; D is possibly TRBD1 (5 bases). Per germline, CDR1 MNHEY and CDR2 SVGEGT. V lost 0 bases to trimming and J lost 3 bases, with 12 bases between them. This CDR3 spans 16 amino acids. The chain's CDR3 is CASSYSTRADYNEQFF. The CDR3 DNA follows: TGTGCCAGCAGTTACTCGACCAGGGCAGACTACAATGAGCAGTTCTTC.

This clonotype was picked up many times. Relative to the germline gene, one junction end is altered; a read error may explain this. V and J are TRBV7-2 and TRBJ2-1; TRBD1 is a possible D gene (5 bases). Germline V lookup: CDR1 SGHTA, CDR2 FQGNSA. This CDR3 is built from 17 residues. CDR3 residues: CASSLAQAPNPYDEQFF. The CDR3 DNA follows: TGTGCCAGCAGCTTAGCACAGGCCCCCAATCCCTACGATGAGCAGTTCTTC. Full variable domain (missing parts from reference TRBV7-2 and TRBJ2-1): GAGVSQSPSNKVTEKGKDVELRCDPISGHTALYWYRQSLGQGLEFLIYFQGNSAPDKSGLPSDRFSAERTGGSVSTLTIQRTQQEDSAVYLCASSLAQAPNPYDEQFFGPGTRLTVL.

This clonotype was detected only a few times. The J gene is TRBJ1-2, the V gene TRBV28; D possibly corresponds to TRBD1 (5 bases). This CDR3 spans 13 amino acids. CDR1 and CDR2 (germline): MDHEN, SYDVKM. Trimming took 3 bases from V and 8 from J, leaving 13 bases between them. The CDR3 DNA follows: TGTGCCAGCAGTTTTGGGAGGGGCTCCGGCTACACCTTC. Translation: CASSFGRGSGYTF.

This sequence joins TRBV11-2 and TRBJ1-5; D might be TRBD1 (6 bases). Per the germline V gene, CDR1 is SGHAT and CDR2 is FQNNGV. The CDR3 is 15 residues long. Deletions cut 0 bases from V and 7 bases from J, with 13 bases between. CDR3 DNA sequence: TGTGCCAGCAGCTTAGATTGGGGGCCAGGGCAGCCCCAGCATTTT. This translates into CASSLDWGPGQPQHF.

There are a few counts of this clonotype. The rearrangement joins TRBV12-5 to TRBJ1-1; D gene ambiguous. The CDR3 spans 13 residues. Germline CDR1 and CDR2: LGHNT and FRNRAP. V lost 3 bases to trimming and J lost 2 bases, with 7 bases between them. CDR3 coding DNA: TGTGCTAGTGGTTTCGGGCCTAACACTGAAGCTTTCTTT. Residues: CASGFGPNTEAFF. Full variable domain (rest looked up from reference TRBV12-5 and TRBJ1-1): DARVTQTPRHKVTEMGQEVTMRCQPILGHNTVFWYRQTMMQGLELLAYFRNRAPLDDSGMPKDRFSAEMPDATLATLKIQPSEPRDSAVYFCASGFGPNTEAFFGQGTRLTVV.